The 12 T cell receptor beta chains presented below share a single source sample, sequenced in a study of T cells after yellow fever vaccination. TCRdb re-called the 5' RACE reads with MiXCR, one entry per CDR3 protein. The sample holds around 350,000 distinct CDR3 sequences, 6.2% seen once. The sample was PBMCs, taken 5 days after the yellow fever booster vaccination. The receptors originated from a man aged 25 to 40 who received the YFV17D yellow fever vaccine.

This clonotype turned up a few times. The CDR3 reads CASTRTGPGANVLTF. As DNA, the CDR3 is TGTGCCAGTACTAGGACAGGGCCCGGGGCCAACGTCCTGACTTTC. V gene TRBV19 combines with J gene TRBJ2-6, with TRBD1 matching 8 bases. CDR1 and CDR2 from the germline V gene are LNHDA and SQIVND (reference sequence). Trimming took 7 bases from V and 4 from J; bases not matched to a gene: 6. The CDR3 length is 15 residues.

This clonotype has a handful of counts. V is TRBV6-2 or TRBV6-3 and J is TRBJ1-5; no clear D gene. The V end was cut by 5 bases, the J end by 2 bases, with 16 bases between. The CDR3 is 16 residues long. Germline-derived CDR1 and CDR2 are MNHEY and SVGEGT. CDR3 loop: CASSARTTGGNQPQHF. In DNA, the CDR3 is TGTGCCAGCAGTGCCCGGACCACTGGAGGCAATCAGCCCCAGCATTTT.

The chain joins TRBV5-1 to TRBJ2-7, with 7 nucleotides matching TRBD2. Germline trimming cut 2 bases from V and 4 bases from J; bases unmatched to any gene: 6. The CDR3 is 14 amino acids. Germline V gene lookup returns CDR1 SGHRS and CDR2 YFSETQ. The chain's CDR3 is CASSFGGSPYEQYF. Written as DNA, the CDR3 is TGCGCCAGCAGCTTCGGCGGGAGTCCTTACGAGCAGTACTTC.

V is TRBV28 and J is TRBJ2-5, with 10 bases fitting TRBD2. CDR1 and CDR2 (germline): MDHEN, SYDVKM. J lost 6 bases, V lost 2 bases, and 6 bases had no gene match. The CDR3 totals 15 residues. The CDR3 reads CASSLSGREAKTQYF. The CDR3 nucleotides read TGTGCCAGCAGTTTAAGCGGGAGGGAGGCGAAGACCCAGTACTTC.

In its sample, this clonotype was seen a few times. The chain has TRBV7-2 and TRBJ2-5, with D possibly being TRBD1 (6 bases). Germline values: CDR1 SGHTA, CDR2 FQGNSA. The CDR3 runs to 14 residues. Between the trimmed V and J ends, which lost 4 bases and 7 bases, there was a span of 16 bases. CDR3 in amino acids: CASSSWTVSGTQYF. DNA of the CDR3: TGTGCCAGCAGCTCCTGGACAGTCAGTGGGACCCAGTACTTC.

This clonotype was seen more than once but under ten times. J is TRBJ2-1 and V is TRBV14, with 9 bases identical to TRBD2. In germline, CDR1 is SGHDN, CDR2 FVKESK. This CDR3 has 16 amino acids. J gave up 4 bases and V 6 bases, and 10 bases lay outside the gene matches. The CDR3 sequence: CASRPLSSGVYNEQFF. For the CDR3, the DNA is TGTGCCAGCAGACCTCTTTCTAGCGGGGTTTACAATGAGCAGTTCTTC.

This clonotype has a handful of counts. V and J are TRBV20-1 and TRBJ1-4, with 8 bases fitting TRBD1. The length of the CDR3 is 13 residues. Germline V gene sequence: CDR1 DFQATT, CDR2 SNEGSKA (reference sequence). J gave up 8 bases and V 5 bases, and 7 bases lay outside the gene matches. The CDR3 reads CSAATGVGEKLFF. In nucleotides, the CDR3 is TGCAGTGCTGCGACAGGGGTGGGGGAAAAACTGTTTTTT.

This chain joins TRBV3-1 and TRBJ1-1; D unclear. Germline V gene lookup returns CDR1 LGHDT and CDR2 YNNKEL (reference sequence). The V end was cut by 3 bases, the J end by 5 bases, with 7 bases between. CDR3 size: 12 residues. CDR3 sequence (DNA): TGTGCCAGCAGCCAGGGCGAGACTGAAGCTTTCTTT. Translation: CASSQGETEAFF. Filled out from reference TRBV3-1 and TRBJ1-1, the complete variable domain reads DTAVSQTPKYLVTQMGNDKSIKCEQNLGHDTMYWYKQDSKKFLKIMFSYNNKELIINETVPNRFSPKSPDKAHLNLHINSLELGDSAVYFCASSQGETEAFFGQGTRLTVV.

This clonotype appeared many times. The chain combines TRBV12-3 or TRBV12-4 with TRBJ1-1; D is unclear. V lost 6 bases to trimming and J lost 5 bases, with 19 bases between them. This CDR3 comprises 15 residues. The CDR3 sequence: CASSLWFSELTEAFF. DNA for the CDR3: TGTGCCAGCAGCCTTTGGTTTTCCGAGTTGACTGAAGCTTTCTTT.

This clonotype has ten or more counts. This rearrangement joins TRBV19 to TRBJ2-1, with TRBD2 matching over 7 bases. In germline, CDR1 is LNHDA, CDR2 SQIVND (reference sequence). Trimming removed 3 bases from V and 6 bases from J; junction bases left unmatched: 11. There are 16 residues in the CDR3. DNA of the CDR3: TGTGCCAGTAGTATCTGGTTCGGCGGGAGCGGCAATGAGCAGTTCTTC. The encoded protein is CASSIWFGGSGNEQFF.

The chain is built from TRBV2 and TRBJ2-7, with 7 bases that match TRBD1. CDR1 SNHLY and CDR2 FYNNEI come from the germline V gene. Trimming took 8 bases from V and 3 from J; bases not matched to a gene: 7. This CDR3 contains 13 residues. CDR3 DNA: TGTGCCAGCGGCCGGGACAGAAGCTACGAGCAGTACTTC. It codes for CASGRDRSYEQYF. Based on the CDR3 plus reference TRBV2 and TRBJ2-7, the full variable domain is EPEVTQTPSHQVTQMGQEVILRCVPISNHLYFYWYRQILGQKVEFLVSFYNNEISEKSEIFDDQFSVERPDGSNFTLKIRSTKLEDSAMYFCASGRDRSYEQYFGPGTRLTVT.

This clonotype occurred a few times. V is TRBV5-1 and J is TRBJ2-7; the D gene is possibly TRBD2 (5 bases). From germline, CDR1 is SGHRS and CDR2 YFSETQ. Trimming stripped 4 bases from V and 7 bases from J, with 18 bases between. The CDR3 is 14 amino acids. The CDR3 DNA reads TGCGCCAGCAGCCCAGGACTTTTCGGTAGGGAGCAGTACTTC. The encoded protein is CASSPGLFGREQYF.